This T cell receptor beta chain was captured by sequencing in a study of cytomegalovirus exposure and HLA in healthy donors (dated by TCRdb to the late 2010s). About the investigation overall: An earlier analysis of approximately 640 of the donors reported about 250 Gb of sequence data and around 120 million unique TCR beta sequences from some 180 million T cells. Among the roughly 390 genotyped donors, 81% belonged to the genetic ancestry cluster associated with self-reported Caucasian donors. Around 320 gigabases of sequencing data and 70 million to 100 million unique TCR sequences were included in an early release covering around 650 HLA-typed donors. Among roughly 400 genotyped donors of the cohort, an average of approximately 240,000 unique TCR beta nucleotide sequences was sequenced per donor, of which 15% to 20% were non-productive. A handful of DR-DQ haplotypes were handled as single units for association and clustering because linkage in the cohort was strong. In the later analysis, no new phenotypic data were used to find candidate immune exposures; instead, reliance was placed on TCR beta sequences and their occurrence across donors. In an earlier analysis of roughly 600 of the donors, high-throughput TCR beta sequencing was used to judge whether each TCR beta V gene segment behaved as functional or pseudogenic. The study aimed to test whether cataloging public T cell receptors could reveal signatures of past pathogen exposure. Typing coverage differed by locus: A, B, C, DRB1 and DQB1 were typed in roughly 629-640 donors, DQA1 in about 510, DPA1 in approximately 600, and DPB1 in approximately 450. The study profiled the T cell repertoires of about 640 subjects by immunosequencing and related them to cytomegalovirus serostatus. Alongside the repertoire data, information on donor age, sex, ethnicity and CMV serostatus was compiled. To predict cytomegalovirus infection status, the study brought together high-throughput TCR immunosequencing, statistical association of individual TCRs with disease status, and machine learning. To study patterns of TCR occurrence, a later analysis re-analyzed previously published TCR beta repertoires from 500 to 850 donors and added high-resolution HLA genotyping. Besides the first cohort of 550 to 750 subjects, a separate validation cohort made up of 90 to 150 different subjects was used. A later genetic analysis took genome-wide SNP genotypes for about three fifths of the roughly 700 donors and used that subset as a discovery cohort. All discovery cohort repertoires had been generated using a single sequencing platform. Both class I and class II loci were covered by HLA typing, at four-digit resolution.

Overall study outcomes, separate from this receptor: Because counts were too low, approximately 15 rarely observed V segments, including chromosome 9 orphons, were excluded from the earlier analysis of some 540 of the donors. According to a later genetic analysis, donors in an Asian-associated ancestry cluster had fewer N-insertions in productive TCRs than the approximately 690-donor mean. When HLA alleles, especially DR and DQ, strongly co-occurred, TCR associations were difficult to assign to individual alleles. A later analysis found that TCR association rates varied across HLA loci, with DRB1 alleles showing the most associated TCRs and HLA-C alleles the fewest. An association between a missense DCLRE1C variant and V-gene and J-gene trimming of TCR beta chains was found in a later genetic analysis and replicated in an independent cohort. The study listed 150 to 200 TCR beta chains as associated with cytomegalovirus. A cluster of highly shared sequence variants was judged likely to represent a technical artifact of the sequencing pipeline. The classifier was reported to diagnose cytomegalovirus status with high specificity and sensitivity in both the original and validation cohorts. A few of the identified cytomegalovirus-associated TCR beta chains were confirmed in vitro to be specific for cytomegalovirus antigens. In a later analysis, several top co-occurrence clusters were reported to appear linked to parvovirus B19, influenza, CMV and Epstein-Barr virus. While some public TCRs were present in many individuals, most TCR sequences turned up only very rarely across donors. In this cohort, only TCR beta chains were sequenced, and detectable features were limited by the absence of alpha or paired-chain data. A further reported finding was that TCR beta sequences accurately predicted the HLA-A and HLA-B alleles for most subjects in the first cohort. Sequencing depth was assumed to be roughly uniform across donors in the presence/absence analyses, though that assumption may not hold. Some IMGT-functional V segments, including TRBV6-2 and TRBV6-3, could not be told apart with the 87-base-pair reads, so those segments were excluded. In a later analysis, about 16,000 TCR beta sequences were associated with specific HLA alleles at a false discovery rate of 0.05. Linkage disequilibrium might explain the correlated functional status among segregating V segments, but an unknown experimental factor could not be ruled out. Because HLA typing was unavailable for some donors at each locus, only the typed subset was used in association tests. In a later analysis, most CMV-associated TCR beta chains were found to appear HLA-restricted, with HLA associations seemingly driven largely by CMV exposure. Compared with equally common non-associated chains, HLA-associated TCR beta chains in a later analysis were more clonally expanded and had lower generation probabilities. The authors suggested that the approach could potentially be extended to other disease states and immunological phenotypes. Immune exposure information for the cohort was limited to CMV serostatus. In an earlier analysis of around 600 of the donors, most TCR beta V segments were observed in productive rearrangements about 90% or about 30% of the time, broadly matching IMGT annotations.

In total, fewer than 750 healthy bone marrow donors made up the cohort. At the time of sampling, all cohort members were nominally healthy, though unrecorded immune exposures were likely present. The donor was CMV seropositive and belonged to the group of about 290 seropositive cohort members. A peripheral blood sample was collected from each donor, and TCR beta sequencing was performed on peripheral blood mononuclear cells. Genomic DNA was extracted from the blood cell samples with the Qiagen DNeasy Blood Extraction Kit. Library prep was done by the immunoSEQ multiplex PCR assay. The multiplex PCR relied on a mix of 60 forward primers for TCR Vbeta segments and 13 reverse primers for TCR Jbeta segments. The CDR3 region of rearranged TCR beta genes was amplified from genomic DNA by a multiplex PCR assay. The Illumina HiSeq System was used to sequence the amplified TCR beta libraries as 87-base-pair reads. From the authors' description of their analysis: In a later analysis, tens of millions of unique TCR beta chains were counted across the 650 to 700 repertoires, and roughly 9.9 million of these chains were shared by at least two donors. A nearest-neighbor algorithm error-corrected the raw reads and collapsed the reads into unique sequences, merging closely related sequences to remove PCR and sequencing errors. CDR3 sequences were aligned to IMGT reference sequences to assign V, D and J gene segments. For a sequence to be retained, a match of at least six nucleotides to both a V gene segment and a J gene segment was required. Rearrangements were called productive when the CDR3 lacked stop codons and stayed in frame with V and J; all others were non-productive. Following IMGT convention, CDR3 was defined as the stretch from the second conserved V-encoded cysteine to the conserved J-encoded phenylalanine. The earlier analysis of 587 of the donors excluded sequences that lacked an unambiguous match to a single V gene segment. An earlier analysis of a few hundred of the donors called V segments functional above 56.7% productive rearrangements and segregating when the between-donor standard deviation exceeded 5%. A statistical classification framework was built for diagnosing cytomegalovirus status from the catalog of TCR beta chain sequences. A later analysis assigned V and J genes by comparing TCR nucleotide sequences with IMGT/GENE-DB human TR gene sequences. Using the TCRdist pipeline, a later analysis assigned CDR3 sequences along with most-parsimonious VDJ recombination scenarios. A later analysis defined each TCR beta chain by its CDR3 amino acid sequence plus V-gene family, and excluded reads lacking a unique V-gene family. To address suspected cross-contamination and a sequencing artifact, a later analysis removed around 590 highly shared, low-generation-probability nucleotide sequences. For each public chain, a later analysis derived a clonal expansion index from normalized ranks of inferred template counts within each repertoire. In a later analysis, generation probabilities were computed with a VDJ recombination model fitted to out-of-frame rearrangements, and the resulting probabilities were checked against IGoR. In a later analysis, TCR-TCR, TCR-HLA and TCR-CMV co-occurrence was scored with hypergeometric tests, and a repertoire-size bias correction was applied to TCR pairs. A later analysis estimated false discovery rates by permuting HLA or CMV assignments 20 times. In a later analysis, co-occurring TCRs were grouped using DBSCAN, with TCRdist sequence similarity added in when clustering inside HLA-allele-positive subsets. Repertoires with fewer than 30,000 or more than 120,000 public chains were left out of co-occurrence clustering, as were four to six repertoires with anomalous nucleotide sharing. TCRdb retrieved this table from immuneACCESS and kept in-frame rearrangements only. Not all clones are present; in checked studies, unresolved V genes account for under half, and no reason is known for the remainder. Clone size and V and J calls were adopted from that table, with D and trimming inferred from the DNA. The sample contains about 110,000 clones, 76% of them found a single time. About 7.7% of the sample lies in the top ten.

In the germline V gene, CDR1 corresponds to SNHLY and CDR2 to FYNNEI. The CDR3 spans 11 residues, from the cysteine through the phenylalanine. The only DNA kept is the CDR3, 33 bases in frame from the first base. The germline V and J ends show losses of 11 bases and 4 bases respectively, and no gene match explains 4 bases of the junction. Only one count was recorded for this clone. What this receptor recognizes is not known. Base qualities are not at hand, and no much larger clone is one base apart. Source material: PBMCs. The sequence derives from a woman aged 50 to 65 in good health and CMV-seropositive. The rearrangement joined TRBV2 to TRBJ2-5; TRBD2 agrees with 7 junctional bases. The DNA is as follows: TGTGCCTCCTTAGCGGGAGAGACCCAGTACTTC. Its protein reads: CASLAGETQYF.